These T cell receptor beta chains were read from a single sample in a study of T cell responses to AZD1222 COVID-19 vaccine. The protocol was immunoSEQ multiplex PCR, while the TCRdb copy is restricted to in-frame clones and leaves out a portion. The sample shows some 200,000 clones, roughly 94% of them seen only once. The material sequenced was peripheral blood, taken 28 days after the second dose of the MenACWY control vaccine. These receptors all stem from an adult who received the MenACWY meningococcal vaccine as a control. CDR3s include the opening cysteine and the closing phenylalanine or tryptophan. D genes are given only for firm matches. Expanded clones get a size class; other rows say once, few or many, or leave the size out.

CDR3 length,V gene,clone size,J gene,D gene,CDR3 DNA,CDR3 protein
17,TRBV3-1/TRBV3-2,.,TRBJ1-1,TRBD1,TGTGCCAGCAGCCAAGACCCGACAGGGCTCTTGAACACTGAAGCTTTCTTT,CASSQDPTGLLNTEAFF
17,TRBV18,.,TRBJ2-6,.,TGTGCCAGCTCACCTGCGACGGCAAGATCTGGGGCCAACGTCCTGACTTTC,CASSPATARSGANVLTF
13,TRBV7-9,.,TRBJ2-7,TRBD2,TGTGCCGTAGGACTAGCGGGAGTCTCCGAGCAGTACTTC,CAVGLAGVSEQYF
11,TRBV29-1,.,TRBJ2-7,.,TGCAGCGTTGGGACAGACTACGAGCAGTACTTC,CSVGTDYEQYF
14,TRBV3-1/TRBV3-2,.,TRBJ1-1,TRBD1,TGTGCCAGCAGCCTCCGGACAGGGTGGACTGAAGCTTTCTTT,CASSLRTGWTEAFF
15,TRBV7-6,.,TRBJ2-7,.,TGTGCCAGCAGCTTAGCCCTGGGAGCCTCCTACGAGCAGTACTTC,CASSLALGASYEQYF
13,TRBV28,few,TRBJ1-1,.,TGTGCCAGCAGTTTTTTCAGGGGTACTGAAGCTTTCTTT,CASSFFRGTEAFF
15,TRBV7-2,.,TRBJ1-5,.,TGTGCCAGCAGCTTAGGAACAGTCTCGAATCAGCCCCAGCATTTT,CASSLGTVSNQPQHF
17,TRBV3-1/TRBV3-2,.,TRBJ2-1,TRBD2,TGTGCCAGCAGCCAGGTTAGCGGGGGGCCACTAGTCAATGAGCAGTTCTTC,CASSQVSGGPLVNEQFF
17,TRBV30,.,TRBJ2-1,TRBD2,TGTGCCTGGAAAGGGACTAGCGGGATAATAAGCTACAATGAGCAGTTCTTC,CAWKGTSGIISYNEQFF
13,TRBV4-3,once,TRBJ2-7,TRBD1,TGCGCCAGCAGCCGGGACAGGGGTTCCGAGCAGTACTTC,CASSRDRGSEQYF
15,TRBV3-1/TRBV3-2,.,TRBJ2-5,TRBD1,TGTGCCAGCAGCCAAGGACAGGGGGGAAAAGAGACCCAGTACTTC,CASSQGQGGKETQYF
12,TRBV6-5,once,TRBJ2-1,.,TGTGCCAGCAGTTATCCCGGGATCGGGCAGTTCTTC,CASSYPGIGQFF
16,TRBV5-1,.,TRBJ2-5,.,TGCGCCAGCAGCTTGGTACCAGGGAAGGGCCAAGAGACCCAGTACTTC,CASSLVPGKGQETQYF
12,TRBV10-3,.,TRBJ2-2,.,TGTGCCATCAGCCCCGGGTCCGGGGAGCTGTTTTTT,CAISPGSGELFF
15,TRBV6-5,.,TRBJ2-7,TRBD2,TGTGCCAGCCTATTGGGACTAGCACTTTCCTACGAGCAGTACTTC,CASLLGLALSYEQYF
20,TRBV21-1,.,TRBJ2-7,.,TGTGCCAGCAGCACCCGGTCTGGGGACAGGGCTAGCGTGGCCTCCAACGAGCAGTACTTC,CASSTRSGDRASVASNEQYF
14,TRBV7-9,.,TRBJ1-1,.,TGTGCCAGCAGCTTAGTAGGGGAAAGAATTGAAGCTTTCTTT,CASSLVGERIEAFF
14,TRBV7-8,.,TRBJ2-5,.,TGTGCCAGCAGCTTATGGGGGTTCCAAGAGACCCAGTACTTC,CASSLWGFQETQYF
11,TRBV30,.,TRBJ2-7,.,TGTGCCTGGACTCGCGGAAGAGAGCAGTACTTC,CAWTRGREQYF
15,TRBV10-3,.,TRBJ2-1,.,TGTGCCATCAGTGATAGCGGAGGCTCCTACAATGAGCAGTTCTTC,CAISDSGGSYNEQFF
16,TRBV12-1,.,TRBJ2-1,.,TGTGCCAGCATCACAGAGGCAGGAAAGGCCTACAATGAGCAGTTCTTC,CASITEAGKAYNEQFF
13,TRBV12-3/TRBV12-4,.,TRBJ2-7,.,TGTGCCAGCAGTTTACAGGGTTGGAACGAGCAGTACTTC,CASSLQGWNEQYF
17,TRBV10-3,.,TRBJ1-6,.,TGTGCCATCAGTGAGGAAGGGTCAGGGGCCCATAATTCACCCCTCCACTTT,CAISEEGSGAHNSPLHF
15,TRBV9,.,TRBJ2-7,TRBD1,TGTGCCAGCAGCCCATGGACAGGGGGCGGCTACGAGCAGTACTTC,CASSPWTGGGYEQYF
18,TRBV13,.,TRBJ2-2,.,TGTGCCAGCAGCCCCGAAGAGGGGACAACGGGTCTGGCCGGGGAGCTGTTTTTT,CASSPEEGTTGLAGELFF
16,TRBV11-2,.,TRBJ2-5,.,TGTGCCAGCAGCTTAGGGGGCAGGGGAGGCCAGGAGACCCAGTACTTC,CASSLGGRGGQETQYF
16,TRBV4-2,.,TRBJ2-7,.,TGTGCCAGCAGCCAAGGAGAAAGGGTAAGCCGCCGCGAGCAGTACTTC,CASSQGERVSRREQYF
12,TRBV25-1,many,TRBJ1-1,.,TGTGCCAGCAGTGAAATGAACACTGAAGCTTTCTTT,CASSEMNTEAFF
17,TRBV4-3,once,TRBJ2-7,.,TGCGCCAGCAGCCAAGATCCCAGGTCAGGGAGAGGGTACGAGCAGTACTTC,CASSQDPRSGRGYEQYF
16,TRBV6-2/TRBV6-3,.,TRBJ2-5,TRBD1,TGTGCCAGCAGCCCATCTCCTCTAGGGGGCTTTGAGACCCAGTACTTC,CASSPSPLGGFETQYF
16,TRBV5-8,.,TRBJ2-5,.,TGTGCCAGCAGCTTGGGTCGGACCAGAGCCCAAGAGACCCAGTACTTC,CASSLGRTRAQETQYF